The entry below describes one TCR beta chain. Antigen unknown. Just one base apart from a much larger clone, this may be a read error. These data belong to a study of blood T cells in healthy people across ages. The wider study: There was about one barcoded beta molecule captured by template switching per two T cells. Study-wide points: What prevented conclusive comparison of naive and antigen-experienced cells was that PBMCs were unsorted. Roughly linear age-related decline in beta diversity appeared, significant by age about 37. Higher diversity, along with more naive CD4+ cells, distinguished long-lived donors from aged donors.

Germline V lookup: CDR1 MDHEN, CDR2 SYDVKM. Trimming stripped 7 bases from V and 4 bases from J, with 17 bases between. CDR3 length equals 14 residues. Combining a sample-barcoded 5' primer with a J-beta primer mix, a second PCR ran for roughly 7 to 11 cycles. TCRdb ran MiXCR on the 5' RACE reads and lists one entry per CDR3 protein. The sample yields about 1,800,000 distinct CDR3 sequences, 28% seen once. This chain links TRBV28 with TRBJ2-7; D may match TRBD1 or TRBD2 (5 bases each). Sequencing input: blood. The receptor was isolated from a woman aged 25 to 45 in good health. CDR3 in DNA: TGTGCCAGCATGGTTACGGGGACGATGTACGAGCAGTACTTC. Its protein product is CASMVTGTMYEQYF.